The 19 T cell receptor beta chains presented below share a single source sample, sequenced in a study of blood T cell repertoires in COVID-19. The table came from immunoSEQ multiplex PCR; TCRdb's copy has only in-frame clones and leaves some out. The sample comprises about 330,000 clones, roughly 86% of which are singletons, and under 5.5% rests with the top ten. The sample was PBMCs or T cells enriched from blood (not recorded which). These TCRs come from a woman in her twenties or thirties who had recovered from COVID-19.

The genes are TRBV28 and TRBJ1-1; TRBD1 matches at 8 bases. Germline assignment: CDR1 MDHEN and CDR2 SYDVKM. CDR3 length: 17 amino acids. The J segment lost 0 bases and the V segment lost 4 bases, leaving 10 bases of the junction unmatched. This CDR3 reads CASSSGQGLTLNTEAFF. As DNA, the CDR3 is TGTGCCAGCAGTTCCGGACAGGGTTTGACCCTGAACACTGAAGCTTTCTTT.

This clone was seen a few times. The same CDR3 can be traced to other DNA sequences in this sample. The chain links TRBV5-4 to TRBJ2-7; weak D call: TRBD1 (5 bases). The germline gives CDR1 SGHNT, CDR2 YYREEE (reference sequence). The CDR3 contains 12 residues. Trimming removed 4 bases at V and 3 bases at J, with 8 bases between. The CDR3 sequence is CASSRDSYEQYF. Here the CDR3 DNA reads TGTGCCAGCAGCCGAGACAGCTACGAGCAGTACTTC.

This clone appeared once. CDR3 DNA: TGTGCCAGCAGATGGACAGGGGCCCACGAGCAGTACTTC. Translating gives CASRWTGAHEQYF. V gene TRBV2 combines with J gene TRBJ2-7; 9 bases agree with TRBD1. The J segment lost 5 bases and the V segment lost 6 bases, leaving 5 bases of the junction unmatched. The CDR3 has 13 amino acids. Germline CDR1 and CDR2: SNHLY and FYNNEI.

CDR3 in DNA: TGTGCCAGCAGTTTGAGGATGCTTAGCACTGAAGCTTTCTTT. It yields the protein CASSLRMLSTEAFF. The chain recombines TRBV28 with TRBJ1-1, with unresolved D. V gave up 3 bases and J gave up 4 bases, with 12 bases separating them. The CDR3 contains 14 residues. Germline V gene data show CDR1 as MDHEN and CDR2 as SYDVKM.

CDR3 residues: CASSDGQGDTEAFF. The DNA of the CDR3 is TGCGCCAGCAGCGACGGACAGGGGGACACTGAAGCTTTCTTT. The chain recombines TRBV4-1 with TRBJ1-1; 10 bases fit TRBD1. Trimming at V came to 5 bases and at J to 3 bases, leaving 3 bases not matched to a gene. The germline gives CDR1 MGHRA, CDR2 YSYEKL. This CDR3 has 14 residues.

V gene TRBV4-3 combines with J gene TRBJ2-1; TRBD1 is a possible D gene (6 bases). The CDR3 loop spans 14 amino acids. The V gene lost 0 bases and the J gene lost 6 bases, with 9 bases spanning the gap. From germline, CDR1 is LGHNA and CDR2 YSLEER. The CDR3, as DNA: TGCGCCAGCAGCCAAGACACAGGGCTCAATGAGCAGTTCTTC. Translated, it gives CASSQDTGLNEQFF.

CDR3 DNA: TGCGCCAGCAGCTTATCGGAGGGGAACACTGAAGCTTTCTTT. This codes for CASSLSEGNTEAFF. The V gene is TRBV5-1, the J gene TRBJ1-1; no definite D call. The CDR3 loop spans 14 amino acids. Trimming pared 2 bases from V and 1 base from J, leaving 9 bases between. CDR1 is SGHRS and CDR2 is YFSETQ in the germline V gene.

The rearrangement links TRBV2 to TRBJ1-2, with 7 bases matching TRBD1. V shed 5 bases, J shed 10 bases, and the junction held 4 bases outside the gene matches. CDR1 and CDR2 (germline): SNHLY, FYNNEI. The CDR3 consists of 11 residues. CDR3 loop: CASSSGGLYTF. The CDR3 DNA follows: TGTGCCAGCAGTTCAGGGGGACTCTACACCTTC. The entire variable domain, with the rest obtained from reference TRBV2 and TRBJ1-2, is as follows: EPEVTQTPSHQVTQMGQEVILRCVPISNHLYFYWYRQILGQKVEFLVSFYNNEISEKSEIFDDQFSVERPDGSNFTLKIRSTKLEDSAMYFCASSSGGLYTFGSGTRLTVV.

The V call is TRBV3-1 (or the pseudogene TRBV3-2), the J call TRBJ2-7, with D possibly being TRBD2 (5 bases). Trimming cost V 0 bases and J 2 bases, with 20 bases left between them. Germline CDR1 reads LGHDT; CDR2 reads YNNKEL (reference sequence). This CDR3 has 18 amino acids. This CDR3 is CASSQDNFGGHPTYEQYF. The CDR3 DNA reads TGTGCCAGCAGCCAAGATAACTTTGGCGGGCACCCAACCTACGAGCAGTACTTC.

V usage is TRBV6-5 and J usage is TRBJ1-1; TRBD1 matches at 7 bases. Germline V CDR1 and CDR2: MNHEY, SVGAGI. The ends lost 7 bases at V and 1 base at J; junction bases unmatched: 6. The CDR3 sequence is 14 residues long. The CDR3 loop is CASNLGGTNTEAFF. The CDR3 DNA reads as TGTGCCAGCAACTTAGGGGGCACGAACACTGAAGCTTTCTTT.

This clone was detected only a few times. The rearrangement uses TRBV19 and TRBJ1-3; D ambiguous. The V end lost 6 bases, the J end lost 0 bases, and 9 bases lay between the germline ends. Germline V gene data show CDR1 as LNHDA and CDR2 as SQIVND (reference sequence). The CDR3 length is 14 residues. CDR3 residues: CASREFHSGNTIYF. The CDR3 coding sequence is TGTGCCAGTAGAGAGTTTCACTCTGGAAACACCATATATTTT.

V usage is TRBV2 and J usage is TRBJ1-4; D is perhaps TRBD1 (5 bases). Looked up from germline, CDR1 is SNHLY and CDR2 is FYNNEI. The CDR3 loop spans 16 amino acids. The V gene lost 0 bases and the J gene lost 8 bases, with 16 bases spanning the gap. CDR3 nucleotide sequence: TGTGCCAGCAGTGAAGCGCTTGGGGGAGGAGGCGAAAAACTGTTTTTT. This sequence encodes CASSEALGGGGEKLFF.

The V gene is TRBV19, the J gene TRBJ1-2; TRBD1 might be the D (5 bases). The V end lost 3 bases, the J end lost 1 base, and 12 bases lay between the germline ends. CDR1 LNHDA and CDR2 SQIVND come from the germline V gene (reference sequence). The CDR3 loop spans 15 amino acids. The CDR3 reads CASSIEPGGNYGYTF. The CDR3 DNA follows: TGTGCCAGTAGTATTGAGCCCGGGGGTAACTATGGCTACACCTTC.

The V gene is TRBV4-3, the J gene TRBJ1-2; 11 bases agree with TRBD1. This CDR3 is built from 14 residues. The trim removed 1 base at V and 7 bases at J, leaving 2 bases unmatched. Germline values: CDR1 LGHNA, CDR2 YSLEER. The CDR3, as DNA: TGCGCCAGCAGCCAAGTGGGACAGGGGGGTGGCTACACCTTC. Protein product: CASSQVGQGGGYTF.

The chain couples TRBV5-4 to TRBJ2-3; 9 bases fit TRBD1. Germline CDR1 SGHNT, CDR2 YYREEE (reference sequence). After removal of 0 bases from V and 6 bases from J, the junction contained 5 bases not matched to a gene. The CDR3 is 15 residues long. CDR3 residues: CASSLVGQGGDTQYF. In DNA form, the CDR3 reads TGTGCCAGCAGCTTGGTGGGACAGGGTGGCGATACGCAGTATTTT.

The V call is TRBV11-2, the J call TRBJ2-7, with 7 bases fitting TRBD1. Losses at the gene ends were 2 bases for V and 1 base for J; bases not matched to a gene: 11. Germline assignment: CDR1 SGHAT and CDR2 FQNNGV. The CDR3 contains 17 residues. As DNA, the CDR3 is TGTGCCAGCAGCTTACTGCCGGGACAGAATCATTCCTACGAGCAGTACTTC. Translated: CASSLLPGQNHSYEQYF.

This chain connects TRBV5-4 to TRBJ2-6; a possible D gene is TRBD1 (6 bases). CDR1 is SGHNT, CDR2 YYREEE, per germline (reference sequence). V dropped 4 bases and J dropped 0 bases, with 14 bases sitting between them. There are 17 residues in the CDR3. CDR3 nucleotides: TGTGCCAGCAGCAGAGGGGGACCGAGCTCTGGGGCCAACGTCCTGACTTTC. This translates into CASSRGGPSSGANVLTF.

CDR3 sequence (DNA): TGTGCCAGCAGTTTAGAAGGGGAATCACCCCTCCACTTT. This codes for CASSLEGESPLHF. The chain couples TRBV27 to TRBJ1-6; weak D call: TRBD1 (5 bases). This CDR3 has 13 residues. Looked up from germline, CDR1 is MNHEY and CDR2 is SMNVEV (reference sequence). Trimming removed 2 bases at V and 10 bases at J, with 9 bases between.

The genes are TRBV6-1 and TRBJ2-7; 9 bases line up with TRBD2. Germline trimming cut 2 bases from V and 13 bases from J; bases unmatched to any gene: 15. The CDR3 is made up of 15 amino acids. The germline V gene encodes CDR1 MNHNS and CDR2 SASEGT. CDR3 sequence (DNA): TGTGCCAGCAGTGAAAGGTGGAATAGCGGGGGACAAAGATACTTC. This translates into CASSERWNSGGQRYF.